These T cell receptor beta chains were read from a single sample in a study of identical twins. TCRdb re-called the 5' RACE reads with MiXCR, one entry per CDR3 protein. The sample holds nearly 650,000 distinct CDR3 sequences; roughly 7.2% are singletons and the top ten take about 1.6%. The data were also submitted as part of a second study, on yellow fever vaccine responses in identical twins.

The sample was PBMCs. Every receptor here comes from a young woman in good health. The CDR3 runs from the conserved cysteine through the conserved F or W. A D gene is named only where the DNA matches it firmly. The size entry is marked missing in some rows and otherwise reads once, few, many or a size class.

D gene: TRBD1; V gene: TRBV10-3; J gene: TRBJ1-1; clone size: few; CDR3 protein: CAIKQGATEAFF; CDR3 DNA: TGTGCCATAAAACAGGGGGCCACTGAAGCTTTCTTT
D gene: -; V gene: TRBV12-3/TRBV12-4; J gene: TRBJ1-5; clone size: many; CDR3 protein: CASTRASKNQPQHF; CDR3 DNA: TGTGCCAGCACCCGGGCTTCGAAAAATCAGCCCCAGCATTTT
D gene: TRBD2; V gene: TRBV7-2; J gene: TRBJ2-5; clone size: -; CDR3 protein: CASKKGLAGETQYF; CDR3 DNA: TGTGCCAGCAAAAAGGGACTAGCCGGAGAGACCCAGTACTTC
D gene: -; V gene: TRBV3-1; J gene: TRBJ2-2; clone size: few; CDR3 protein: CASRQSGLFNTGELFF; CDR3 DNA: TGTGCCAGCAGGCAAAGCGGGCTTTTCAACACCGGGGAGCTGTTTTTT
D gene: -; V gene: TRBV29-1; J gene: TRBJ1-5; clone size: many; CDR3 protein: CSVLFGGSNQPQHF; CDR3 DNA: TGCAGCGTTTTGTTCGGGGGGAGCAATCAGCCCCAGCATTTT
D gene: TRBD2; V gene: TRBV12-3/TRBV12-4; J gene: TRBJ2-1; clone size: many; CDR3 protein: CASTKGELARRNEQFF; CDR3 DNA: TGTGCCAGCACCAAAGGGGAACTAGCGAGAAGGAATGAGCAGTTCTTC
D gene: TRBD2; V gene: TRBV9; J gene: TRBJ2-3; clone size: -; CDR3 protein: CASSDSGGMVDTQYF; CDR3 DNA: TGTGCCAGCAGCGATAGCGGGGGGATGGTAGATACGCAGTATTTT
D gene: -; V gene: TRBV6-1; J gene: TRBJ1-3; clone size: many; CDR3 protein: CASQRGSGNTIYF; CDR3 DNA: TGTGCCAGCCAGCGTGGCTCTGGAAACACCATATATTTT
D gene: TRBD2; V gene: TRBV6-4; J gene: TRBJ2-3; clone size: few; CDR3 protein: CASSVDGGGTDTQYF; CDR3 DNA: TGTGCCAGCAGTGTGGACGGGGGGGGCACAGATACGCAGTATTTT
D gene: -; V gene: TRBV6-1; J gene: TRBJ2-1; clone size: few; CDR3 protein: CASRPNSGDNEQFF; CDR3 DNA: TGTGCCAGCAGACCAAACAGCGGCGACAATGAGCAGTTCTTC
D gene: TRBD1; V gene: TRBV6-6; J gene: TRBJ1-1; clone size: -; CDR3 protein: CASRGQVGEAFF; CDR3 DNA: TGTGCCAGCAGAGGACAGGTCGGGGAAGCTTTCTTT
D gene: TRBD1; V gene: TRBV3-1; J gene: TRBJ1-1; clone size: many; CDR3 protein: CASSQGTGLNTEAFF; CDR3 DNA: TGTGCCAGCAGCCAAGGGACAGGGCTGAACACTGAAGCTTTCTTT
D gene: -; V gene: TRBV27; J gene: TRBJ1-1; clone size: many; CDR3 protein: CASSLNSNTEAFF; CDR3 DNA: TGTGCCAGCAGTTTAAATTCGAACACTGAAGCTTTCTTT
D gene: -; V gene: TRBV6-5; J gene: TRBJ2-7; clone size: few; CDR3 protein: CASSYSRAQGTYEQYF; CDR3 DNA: TGTGCCAGCAGTTACTCGAGGGCACAGGGTACCTACGAGCAGTACTTC
D gene: TRBD2; V gene: TRBV7-2; J gene: TRBJ2-3; clone size: few; CDR3 protein: CASSRGGGTRADTQYF; CDR3 DNA: TGTGCCAGCAGCCGGGGGGGCGGGACGAGGGCAGATACGCAGTATTTT
D gene: TRBD1; V gene: TRBV7-3; J gene: TRBJ2-7; clone size: many; CDR3 protein: CASSEGQGSFYEQYF; CDR3 DNA: TGTGCCAGCAGCGAGGGACAGGGGTCCTTCTACGAGCAGTACTTC
D gene: -; V gene: TRBV29-1; J gene: TRBJ1-2; clone size: -; CDR3 protein: CSVTWGREYGYTF; CDR3 DNA: TGCAGCGTGACGTGGGGCAGGGAATACGGCTACACCTTC
D gene: -; V gene: TRBV12-3/TRBV12-4; J gene: TRBJ2-2; clone size: many; CDR3 protein: CASSLGWGADNTGELFF; CDR3 DNA: TGTGCCAGCAGTTTAGGATGGGGGGCGGACAACACCGGGGAGCTGTTTTTT
D gene: TRBD2; V gene: TRBV28; J gene: TRBJ2-1; clone size: few; CDR3 protein: CASSPGGLAGFNEQFF; CDR3 DNA: TGTGCCAGCAGTCCCGGGGGACTAGCGGGATTCAATGAGCAGTTCTTC
D gene: TRBD1; V gene: TRBV14; J gene: TRBJ1-1; clone size: few; CDR3 protein: CASSQDLGTVMNTEAFF; CDR3 DNA: TGTGCCAGCAGCCAAGATCTCGGGACAGTCATGAACACTGAAGCTTTCTTT
D gene: -; V gene: TRBV6-1; J gene: TRBJ1-5; clone size: few; CDR3 protein: CASSERAEGSNQPQHF; CDR3 DNA: TGTGCCAGCAGTGAACGGGCAGAGGGGAGCAATCAGCCCCAGCATTTT
D gene: TRBD1; V gene: TRBV29-1; J gene: TRBJ1-5; clone size: many; CDR3 protein: CSGPGQGYAWGQPQHF; CDR3 DNA: TGCAGCGGCCCGGGACAGGGCTACGCGTGGGGTCAGCCCCAGCATTTT
D gene: -; V gene: TRBV29-1; J gene: TRBJ2-5; clone size: many; CDR3 protein: CSVVSPQETQYF; CDR3 DNA: TGCAGCGTTGTGTCCCCCCAAGAGACCCAGTACTTC
D gene: -; V gene: TRBV20-1; J gene: TRBJ1-1; clone size: many; CDR3 protein: CSARRPGTSNTEAFF; CDR3 DNA: TGCAGTGCTAGACGCCCCGGGACCTCCAACACTGAAGCTTTCTTT
D gene: TRBD1; V gene: TRBV6-1; J gene: TRBJ1-3; clone size: -; CDR3 protein: CASSLTGAGNTIYF; CDR3 DNA: TGTGCCAGCAGTCTGACAGGGGCCGGAAACACCATATATTTT
D gene: TRBD1; V gene: TRBV3-1; J gene: TRBJ2-4; clone size: -; CDR3 protein: CASSQGQGYIQYF; CDR3 DNA: TGTGCCAGCAGCCAAGGACAGGGGTACATTCAGTACTTC
D gene: -; V gene: TRBV20-1; J gene: TRBJ2-1; clone size: -; CDR3 protein: CSARTSTPYNEQFF; CDR3 DNA: TGCAGTGCTAGAACTAGCACCCCCTACAATGAGCAGTTCTTC
D gene: -; V gene: TRBV7-2; J gene: TRBJ1-6; clone size: -; CDR3 protein: CASRSETSRNSPLHF; CDR3 DNA: TGTGCCAGCAGGTCTGAGACATCCCGTAATTCACCCCTCCACTTT
D gene: TRBD1; V gene: TRBV20-1; J gene: TRBJ2-5; clone size: -; CDR3 protein: CSADRGQETQYF; CDR3 DNA: TGCAGTGCTGACAGGGGGCAAGAGACCCAGTACTTC
D gene: TRBD1; V gene: TRBV29-1; J gene: TRBJ2-2; clone size: many; CDR3 protein: CSVEQGQGAWTGELFF; CDR3 DNA: TGCAGCGTTGAACAGGGACAGGGGGCATGGACCGGGGAGCTGTTTTTT
D gene: -; V gene: TRBV27; J gene: TRBJ1-6; clone size: many; CDR3 protein: CASSADSMSSPLHF; CDR3 DNA: TGTGCCAGCAGTGCGGACAGTATGTCCTCACCCCTCCACTTT
D gene: -; V gene: TRBV6-4; J gene: TRBJ2-1; clone size: -; CDR3 protein: CASSEVQENEQFF; CDR3 DNA: TGTGCCAGCAGTGAGGTCCAGGAGAATGAGCAGTTCTTC
D gene: -; V gene: TRBV5-1; J gene: TRBJ1-1; clone size: many; CDR3 protein: CASSLGPTKDTEAFF; CDR3 DNA: TGCGCCAGCAGCTTGGGACCGACTAAGGACACTGAAGCTTTCTTT
D gene: TRBD1; V gene: TRBV7-9; J gene: TRBJ2-7; clone size: many; CDR3 protein: CASSRSKQGANEQYF; CDR3 DNA: TGTGCCAGCAGCCGTAGCAAACAGGGGGCTAACGAGCAGTACTTC
D gene: TRBD2; V gene: TRBV5-1; J gene: TRBJ2-7; clone size: -; CDR3 protein: CASSLGLAGVNYEQYF; CDR3 DNA: TGCGCCAGCAGCTTGGGACTAGCGGGAGTGAACTACGAGCAGTACTTC
D gene: TRBD2; V gene: TRBV12-3/TRBV12-4; J gene: TRBJ2-1; clone size: many; CDR3 protein: CASREWEGGNEQFF; CDR3 DNA: TGTGCCAGCAGAGAGTGGGAGGGAGGTAATGAGCAGTTCTTC
D gene: -; V gene: TRBV20-1; J gene: TRBJ2-3; clone size: -; CDR3 protein: CSARDSRLSTDTQYF; CDR3 DNA: TGCAGTGCTAGAGATTCGAGGCTTAGCACAGATACGCAGTATTTT
D gene: -; V gene: TRBV12-3/TRBV12-4; J gene: TRBJ2-5; clone size: many; CDR3 protein: CASSLARAVGETQYF; CDR3 DNA: TGTGCCAGCAGTTTAGCGAGAGCGGTGGGAGAGACCCAGTACTTC